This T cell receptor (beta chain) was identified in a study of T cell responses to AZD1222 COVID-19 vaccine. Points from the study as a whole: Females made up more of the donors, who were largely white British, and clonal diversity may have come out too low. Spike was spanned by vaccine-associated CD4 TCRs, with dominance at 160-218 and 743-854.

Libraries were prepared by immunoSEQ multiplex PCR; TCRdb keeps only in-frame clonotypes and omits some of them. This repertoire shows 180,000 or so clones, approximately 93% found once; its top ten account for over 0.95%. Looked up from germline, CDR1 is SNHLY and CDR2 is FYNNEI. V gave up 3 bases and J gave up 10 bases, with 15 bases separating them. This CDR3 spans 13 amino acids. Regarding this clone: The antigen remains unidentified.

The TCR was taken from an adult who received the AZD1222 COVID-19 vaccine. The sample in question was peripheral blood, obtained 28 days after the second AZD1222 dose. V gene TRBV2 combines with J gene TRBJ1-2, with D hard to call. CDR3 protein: CASSETGNTPYTF. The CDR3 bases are TGTGCCAGCAGTGAGACTGGGAACACACCCTACACCTTC.